This T cell receptor (beta chain) originates from a study of OX40 agonist ivuxolimab in advanced cancers. Study details: Averaging about 60 years in age, with a range of roughly 23 to 80, the cohort was approximately 87% male. Antecedent anti-PD-1, anti-PD-L1 or anti-CTLA-4 therapy was permissible, with 40% having received some. Findings and caveats of the study: At doses 0.1 to 3.0 mg/kg, CD4+ and CD8+ clones expanded. CD8+ T cells showed, on average, more clonal expansion than CD4+ cells.

On this clone itself: Antigen specificity is unknown.

Sequencing used immunoSEQ multiplex PCR; TCRdb keeps in-frame clones, though not all of them. The repertoire holds over 65,000 clones, with approximately 86% as singletons. V shed 2 bases and J shed 4 bases, with 11 bases lying between them. CDR1 and CDR2 (germline): GTSNPN, SVGIG (reference sequence). This CDR3 spans 13 amino acids. The chain combines TRBV30 with TRBJ1-1; no clear D gene. This specimen consisted of CD4+ or CD8+ T cells sorted from blood, obtained in a trial of the OX40 agonist ivuxolimab. The receptor's source is an adult with an advanced solid tumor such as melanoma, head and neck, liver or kidney cancer. The CDR3 is CAWSLGGVTEAFF. The DNA of the CDR3 is TGTGCCTGGAGTCTGGGCGGGGTCACTGAAGCTTTCTTT.